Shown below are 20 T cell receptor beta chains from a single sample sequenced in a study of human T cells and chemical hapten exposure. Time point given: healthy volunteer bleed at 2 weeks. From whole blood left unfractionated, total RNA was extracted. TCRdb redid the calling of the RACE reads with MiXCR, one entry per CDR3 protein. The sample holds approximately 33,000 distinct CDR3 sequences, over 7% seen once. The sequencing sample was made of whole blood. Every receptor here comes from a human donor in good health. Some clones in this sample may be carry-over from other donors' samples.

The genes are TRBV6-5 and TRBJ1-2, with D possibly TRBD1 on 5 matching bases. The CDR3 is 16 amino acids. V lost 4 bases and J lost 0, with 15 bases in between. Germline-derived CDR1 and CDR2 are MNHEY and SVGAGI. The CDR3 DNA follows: TGTGCCAGCAGTTCGTTTGGACAAGGGACTAACTATGGCTACACCTTC. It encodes CASSSFGQGTNYGYTF.

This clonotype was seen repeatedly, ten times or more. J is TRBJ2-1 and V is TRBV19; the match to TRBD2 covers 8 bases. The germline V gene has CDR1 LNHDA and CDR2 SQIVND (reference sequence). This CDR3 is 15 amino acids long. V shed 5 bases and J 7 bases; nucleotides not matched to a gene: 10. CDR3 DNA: TGTGCCAGTAGTGCGAGCGGGAGTGGGAGGAATGAGCAGTTCTTC. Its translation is CASSASGSGRNEQFF.

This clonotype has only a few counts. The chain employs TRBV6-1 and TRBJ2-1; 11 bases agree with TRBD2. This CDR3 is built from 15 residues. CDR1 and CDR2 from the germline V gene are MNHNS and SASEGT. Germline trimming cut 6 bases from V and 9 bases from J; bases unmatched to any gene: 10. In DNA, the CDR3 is TGTGCCAGCAGCCCTAGCGGGAGGTCAGCGGGTGAGCAGTTCTTC. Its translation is CASSPSGRSAGEQFF.

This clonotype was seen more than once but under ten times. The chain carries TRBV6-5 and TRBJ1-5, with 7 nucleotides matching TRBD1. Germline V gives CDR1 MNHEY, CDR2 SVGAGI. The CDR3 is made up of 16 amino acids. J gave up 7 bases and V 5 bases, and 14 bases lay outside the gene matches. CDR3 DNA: TGTGCCAGCAGTCTGCACCGGACAGGACCAGAGCAGCCCCAGCATTTT. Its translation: CASSLHRTGPEQPQHF.

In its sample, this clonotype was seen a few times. CDR3 residues: CASSQVGLADSYNEQFF. The CDR3 coding sequence is TGTGCCAGCAGCCAAGTGGGACTAGCGGACTCCTACAATGAGCAGTTCTTC. This sequence joins TRBV3-1 and TRBJ2-1, with 11 nucleotides matching TRBD2. CDR3 length equals 17 residues. The junction had 2 bases not matched to a gene; V was cut back by 1 base and J by 0 bases. Looked up from germline, CDR1 is LGHDT and CDR2 is YNNKEL (reference sequence).

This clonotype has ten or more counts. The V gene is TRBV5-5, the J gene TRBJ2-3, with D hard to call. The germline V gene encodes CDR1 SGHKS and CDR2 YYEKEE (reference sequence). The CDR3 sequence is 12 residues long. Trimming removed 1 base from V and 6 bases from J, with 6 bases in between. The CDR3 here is CASSLQLDTQYF. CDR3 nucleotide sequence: TGTGCCAGCAGCTTGCAGTTGGATACGCAGTATTTT. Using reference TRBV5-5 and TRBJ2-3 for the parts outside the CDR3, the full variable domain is DAGVTQSPTHLIKTRGQQVTLRCSPISGHKSVSWYQQVLGQGPQFIFQYYEKEERGRGNFPDRFSARQFPNYSSELNVNALLLGDSALYLCASSLQLDTQYFGPGTRLTVL.

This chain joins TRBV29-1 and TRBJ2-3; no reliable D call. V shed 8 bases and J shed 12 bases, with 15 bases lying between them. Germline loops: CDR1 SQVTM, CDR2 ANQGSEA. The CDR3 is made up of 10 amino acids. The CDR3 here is CSTLESSQYF. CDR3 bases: TGCAGCACCCTCGAATCCTCACAGTATTTT.

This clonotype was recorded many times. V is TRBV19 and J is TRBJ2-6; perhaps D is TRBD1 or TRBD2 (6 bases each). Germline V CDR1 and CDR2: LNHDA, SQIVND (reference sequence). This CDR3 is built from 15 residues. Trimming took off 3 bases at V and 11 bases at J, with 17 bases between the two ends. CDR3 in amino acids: CASSILGGTIDVLTF. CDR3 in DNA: TGTGCCAGTAGTATCCTGGGGGGCACGATCGACGTCCTGACTTTC.

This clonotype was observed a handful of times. The CDR3 spells CSARGLAGVTDTQYF. The CDR3 bases are TGCAGTGCTAGAGGGCTAGCGGGAGTTACAGATACGCAGTATTTT. The chain recombines TRBV20-1 with TRBJ2-3; TRBD2 matches 10 bases. V dropped 1 base and J dropped 3; count of bases not matched to a gene: 4. This CDR3 spans 15 amino acids. Germline CDR1 is DFQATT and CDR2 is SNEGSKA (reference sequence).

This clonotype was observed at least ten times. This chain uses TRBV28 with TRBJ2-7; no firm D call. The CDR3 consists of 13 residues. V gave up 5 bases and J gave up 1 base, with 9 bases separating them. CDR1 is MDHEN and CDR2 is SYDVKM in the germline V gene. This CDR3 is CASSPDGSYEQYF. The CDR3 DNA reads TGTGCCAGCAGTCCTGACGGGTCCTACGAGCAGTACTTC.

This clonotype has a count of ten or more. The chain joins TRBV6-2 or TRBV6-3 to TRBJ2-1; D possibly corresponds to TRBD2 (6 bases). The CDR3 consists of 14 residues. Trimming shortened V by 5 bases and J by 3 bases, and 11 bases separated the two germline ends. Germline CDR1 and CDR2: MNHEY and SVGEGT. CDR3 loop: CASSRRDFYNEQFF. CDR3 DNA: TGTGCCAGCAGTCGCCGGGACTTCTACAATGAGCAGTTCTTC.

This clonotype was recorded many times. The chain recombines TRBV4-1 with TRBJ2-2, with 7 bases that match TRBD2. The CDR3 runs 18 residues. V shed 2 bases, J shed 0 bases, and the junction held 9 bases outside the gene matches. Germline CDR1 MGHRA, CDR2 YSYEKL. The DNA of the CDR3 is TGCGCCAGCAGCCAACCCCTAGCGGCCAGATCGAACACCGGGGAGCTGTTTTTT. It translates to CASSQPLAARSNTGELFF.

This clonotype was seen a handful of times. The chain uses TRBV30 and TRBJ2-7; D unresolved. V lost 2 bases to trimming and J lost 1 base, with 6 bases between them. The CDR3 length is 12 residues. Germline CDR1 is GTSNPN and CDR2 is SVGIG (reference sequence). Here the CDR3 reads CAWSWGSYEQYF. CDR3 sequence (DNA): TGTGCCTGGAGTTGGGGTTCCTACGAGCAGTACTTC.

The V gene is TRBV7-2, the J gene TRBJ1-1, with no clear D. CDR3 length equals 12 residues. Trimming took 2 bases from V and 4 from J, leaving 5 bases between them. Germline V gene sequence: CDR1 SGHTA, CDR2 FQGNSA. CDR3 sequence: CASSLSVTEAFF. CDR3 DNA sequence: TGTGCCAGCAGCTTAAGCGTCACTGAAGCTTTCTTT. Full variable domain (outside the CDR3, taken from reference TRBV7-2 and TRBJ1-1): GAGVSQSPSNKVTEKGKDVELRCDPISGHTALYWYRQSLGQGLEFLIYFQGNSAPDKSGLPSDRFSAERTGGSVSTLTIQRTQQEDSAVYLCASSLSVTEAFFGQGTRLTVV.

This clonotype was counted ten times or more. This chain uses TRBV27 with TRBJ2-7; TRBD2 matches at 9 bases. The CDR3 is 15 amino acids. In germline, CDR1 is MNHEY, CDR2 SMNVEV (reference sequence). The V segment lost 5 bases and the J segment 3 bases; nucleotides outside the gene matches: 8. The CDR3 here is CASSSKRGADYEQYF. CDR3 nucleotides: TGTGCCAGCAGTAGCAAGCGGGGGGCTGACTACGAGCAGTACTTC.

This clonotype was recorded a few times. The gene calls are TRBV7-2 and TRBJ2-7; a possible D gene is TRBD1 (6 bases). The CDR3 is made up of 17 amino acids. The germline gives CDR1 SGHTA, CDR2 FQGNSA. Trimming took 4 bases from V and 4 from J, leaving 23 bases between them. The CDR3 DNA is TGTGCCAGCAGCTCAGACACGCCTAGGACAGTAGTTTACGAGCAGTACTTC. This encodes CASSSDTPRTVVYEQYF.

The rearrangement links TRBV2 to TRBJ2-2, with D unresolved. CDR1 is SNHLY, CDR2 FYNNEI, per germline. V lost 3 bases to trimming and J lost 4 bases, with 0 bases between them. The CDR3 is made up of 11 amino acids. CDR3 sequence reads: CASSDTGELFF. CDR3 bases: TGTGCCAGCAGTGACACCGGGGAGCTGTTTTTT.

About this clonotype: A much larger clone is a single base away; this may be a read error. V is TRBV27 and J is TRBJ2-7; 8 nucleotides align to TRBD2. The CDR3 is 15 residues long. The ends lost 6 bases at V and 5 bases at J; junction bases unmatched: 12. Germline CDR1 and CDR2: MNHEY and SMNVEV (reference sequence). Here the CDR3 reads CASRSPRLAWHEQYF. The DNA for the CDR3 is TGTGCCAGCAGATCCCCGCGACTAGCGTGGCACGAGCAGTACTTC.

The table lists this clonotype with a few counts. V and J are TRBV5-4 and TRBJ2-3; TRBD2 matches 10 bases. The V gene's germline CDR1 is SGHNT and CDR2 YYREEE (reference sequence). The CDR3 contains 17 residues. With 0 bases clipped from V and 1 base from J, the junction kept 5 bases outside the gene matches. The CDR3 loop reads CASSLAIGTSGTDTQYF. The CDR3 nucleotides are TGTGCCAGCAGCTTGGCCATAGGGACTAGCGGCACAGATACGCAGTATTTT.

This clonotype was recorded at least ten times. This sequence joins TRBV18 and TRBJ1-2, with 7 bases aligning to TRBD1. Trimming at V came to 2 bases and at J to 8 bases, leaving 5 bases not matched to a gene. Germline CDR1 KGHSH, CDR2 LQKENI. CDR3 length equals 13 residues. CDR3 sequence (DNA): TGTGCCAGCTCACCAGGACAGGATATAGGCTACACCTTC. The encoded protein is CASSPGQDIGYTF.